This is a list of T cell receptor beta chains from one sample in a study of control samples from healthy donors and cancer patients. Libraries were prepared by immunoSEQ multiplex PCR; TCRdb keeps only in-frame clonotypes and omits some of them. In the table there are about 150,000 clones, around 95% of which are singletons. Source material: blood. The receptors here all came from a man in his forties in good health. CDR3s include the opening cysteine and the closing phenylalanine or tryptophan. A D gene is named only where the DNA matches it firmly. Part of the rows lack a size; the others show once, few, many or a class for expanded clones.

j_call v_call clone_size d_call cdr3_nt cdr3_aa
TRBJ2-1 TRBV30 NA NA TGTGCCTGGAGTCCCCAGCTAGCTACCTATCGCAATGAGCAGTTCTTC CAWSPQLATYRNEQFF
TRBJ2-2 TRBV5-5 NA TRBD1 TGTGCCAGCAATAAGGGGGCAGACACCGGGGAGCTGTTTTTT CASNKGADTGELFF
TRBJ1-1 TRBV11-2 NA NA TGTGCCAGCAGCGACCATTTATGGGGGAGGGACACTGAAGCTTTCTTT CASSDHLWGRDTEAFF
TRBJ1-5 TRBV27 NA NA TGTGCCAGCAGTTTATCGATCAACCAGCCCCAGCATTTT CASSLSINQPQHF
TRBJ1-5 TRBV10-3 NA NA TGTGCCATCAGTGAGGGAGGGGGTCCCACTCAGCCCCAGCATTTT CAISEGGGPTQPQHF
TRBJ1-2 TRBV27 NA NA TGTGCCAGCAGTTCGGGCCGGGGGGTGGGTGGCTACACCTTC CASSSGRGVGGYTF
TRBJ2-7 TRBV19 NA TRBD2 TGTGCCAGTAGTATAGCGGGGGGGGACTACGAGCAGTACTTC CASSIAGGDYEQYF
TRBJ2-2 TRBV18 NA NA TGTGCCAGCTCACCAATCGGAAACACCGGGGAGCTGTTTTTT CASSPIGNTGELFF
TRBJ1-5 TRBV28 once NA TGTGCCAGCAGTTACCTGGTGTCGCATTTT CASSYLVSHF
TRBJ2-7 TRBV15 NA TRBD2 TGTGCCACCAGCAGCACACGGGAGGGGTACTACGAGCAGTACTTC CATSSTREGYYEQYF